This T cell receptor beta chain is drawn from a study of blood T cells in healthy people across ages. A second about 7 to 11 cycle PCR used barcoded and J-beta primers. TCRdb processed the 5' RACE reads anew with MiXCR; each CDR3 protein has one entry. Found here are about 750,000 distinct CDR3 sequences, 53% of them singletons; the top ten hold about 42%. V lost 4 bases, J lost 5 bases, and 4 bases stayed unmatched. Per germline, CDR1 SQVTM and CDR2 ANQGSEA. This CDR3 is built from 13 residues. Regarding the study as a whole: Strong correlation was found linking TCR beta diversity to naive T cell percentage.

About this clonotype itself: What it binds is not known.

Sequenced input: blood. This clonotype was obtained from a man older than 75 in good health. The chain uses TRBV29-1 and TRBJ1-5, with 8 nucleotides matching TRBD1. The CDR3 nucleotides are TGCAGCGTTGTTACAGGGGGTGATCAGCCCCAGCATTTT. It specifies CSVVTGGDQPQHF.